A selection of T cell receptor beta chains follows, all from one sample in a study of blood T cell repertoires in COVID-19. Sequencing was performed with immunoSEQ multiplex PCR; in TCRdb, only in-frame clones are kept and a portion is missing. Altogether approximately 100,000 clones are present, 80% to 90% being singletons, with the ten largest covering about 34%. Sequencing was carried out using peripheral blood. Receptors were obtained from an elderly woman with acute or convalescent COVID-19. CDR3s include the opening cysteine and the closing phenylalanine or tryptophan. D genes are given only for firm matches. Size tells how often a clone was seen (once, few, many) or the class of an expanded clone, and some rows leave it out.

NA	TRBV3-1/TRBV3-2	TRBJ1-3	TRBD1	16	TGTGCCAGCAGCCCGCGGGACAGGGACTCTGGAAACACCATATATTTT	CASSPRDRDSGNTIYF
NA	TRBV5-1	TRBJ2-1	TRBD2	9	TGCGCCCAGCGGGGTGAGCAGTTCTTC	CAQRGEQFF
NA	TRBV5-6	TRBJ1-2	NA	14	TGTGCCAGCAGCTTCGCCGGGACACGATATGGCTACACCTTC	CASSFAGTRYGYTF
NA	TRBV10-3	TRBJ2-3	TRBD2	14	TGTGCCACCCGCGCGGGGGGGAGCACAGATACGCAGTATTTT	CATRAGGSTDTQYF
NA	TRBV18	TRBJ2-2	NA	16	TGTGCCAGCTCACCTCCGGGGAGGAGGATCACCGGGGAGCTGTTTTTT	CASSPPGRRITGELFF
NA	TRBV18	TRBJ1-4	NA	14	TGTGCCAGCTCACCGACAGTAACTAATGAAAAACTGTTTTTT	CASSPTVTNEKLFF
NA	TRBV27	TRBJ1-1	TRBD1	16	TGTGCCAGCAGTCCTAGGACAGGGGTAGTAGGGACTGAAGCTTTCTTT	CASSPRTGVVGTEAFF
NA	TRBV4-3	TRBJ1-2	TRBD1	14	TGCGCCAGCAGCCACGAGACAGGGGCGTTCGGCTACACCTTC	CASSHETGAFGYTF
NA	TRBV18	TRBJ1-3	TRBD1	16	TGTGCCAGCTCACCACCGGGACAGGGATCTGGAAACACCATATATTTT	CASSPPGQGSGNTIYF
NA	TRBV7-2	TRBJ2-2	NA	13	TGTGCCAGCAGCTCGACTCTGCCCGGGGAGCTGTTTTTT	CASSSTLPGELFF
NA	TRBV4-3	TRBJ2-3	NA	16	TGCGCCAGCAGCCAAGGCGGTAGGACTAGCACAGATACGCAGTATTTT	CASSQGGRTSTDTQYF
NA	TRBV7-9	TRBJ1-2	TRBD1	14	TGTGCCAGCAGCACGACAGGGGGCTCGGATGGCTACACCTTC	CASSTTGGSDGYTF
NA	TRBV7-3	TRBJ2-3	NA	14	TGTGCCAGCAGAAAACAGGGCCCCACAGATACGCAGTATTTT	CASRKQGPTDTQYF
NA	TRBV4-3	TRBJ1-2	TRBD1	15	TGCGCCAGCAGCCCAATCCCCGGGACAGGGGACGGCTACACCTTC	CASSPIPGTGDGYTF
once	TRBV3-1/TRBV3-2	TRBJ2-2	NA	14	TGTGCCAGCAGCCAAGATCGGGGGTACGGGGAGCTGTTTTTT	CASSQDRGYGELFF
NA	TRBV7-9	TRBJ2-2	TRBD1	13	TGTGCCAGCAACAGAGGGACAGCCGGGGAGCTGTTTTTT	CASNRGTAGELFF
NA	TRBV19	TRBJ2-5	NA	13	TGTGCCAGTAGTATACAGGGTCAAGAGACCCAGTACTTC	CASSIQGQETQYF
NA	TRBV29-1	TRBJ2-7	TRBD1	14	TGCAGCGTTGAAGGCCGGGACAGTGCCTACGAGCAGTACTTC	CSVEGRDSAYEQYF
NA	TRBV19	TRBJ1-5	NA	17	TGTGCCAGTAGCAACAGATTTTGGGAGGGGGGCAATCAGCCCCAGCATTTT	CASSNRFWEGGNQPQHF
NA	TRBV6-5	TRBJ2-2	NA	14	TGTGCCAGCAGGGACAGAACATACACCGGGGAGCTGTTTTTT	CASRDRTYTGELFF
NA	TRBV28	TRBJ1-2	TRBD1	15	TGTGCCAGCAGTTCTCTAACAGGGGGCGTCTATGGCTACACCTTC	CASSSLTGGVYGYTF
NA	TRBV28	TRBJ1-2	NA	12	TGTGCCAGCAGGCAGGCTAACTATGGCTACACCTTC	CASRQANYGYTF
NA	TRBV30	TRBJ2-4	TRBD2	19	TGTGCCTGGAGTCCCATCTTAGCGGGGGTGATACTAGCCAAAAACATTCAGTACTTC	CAWSPILAGVILAKNIQYF
NA	TRBV7-6	TRBJ1-4	NA	14	TGTGCCAGCAGCTTTTCGCGGGATAATGAAAAACTGTTTTTT	CASSFSRDNEKLFF
NA	TRBV4-3	TRBJ1-5	NA	13	TGCGCCAGCAGCCAAGACAGGAATCAGCCCCAGCATTTT	CASSQDRNQPQHF
NA	TRBV5-5	TRBJ2-4	TRBD2	16	TGTGCCAGCAGCTTAACGCGGGGGGGAGCCAAAAACATTCAGTACTTC	CASSLTRGGAKNIQYF
NA	TRBV7-2	TRBJ2-5	TRBD2	13	TGTGCCAGCAGCGGACTAGCGGGGGAGACCCAGTACTTC	CASSGLAGETQYF
NA	TRBV19	TRBJ2-7	NA	12	TGTGCCAGTTCACAGGGAGCCTACGAGCAGTACTTC	CASSQGAYEQYF
NA	TRBV7-2	TRBJ2-7	TRBD2	14	TGTGCCAGCAGAACGGTAGCGGGAGCCTACGAGCAGTACTTC	CASRTVAGAYEQYF
NA	TRBV7-7	TRBJ2-3	NA	16	TGTGCCAGCAGTCGATTGCCCTCAGGGATGACAGATACGCAGTATTTT	CASSRLPSGMTDTQYF
NA	TRBV28	TRBJ2-5	NA	14	TGTGCCAGCAGTTTATATACAGAACAAGAGACCCAGTACTTC	CASSLYTEQETQYF
NA	TRBV29-1	TRBJ1-1	NA	12	TGCAGCGTTGGAGGGAGGAACACTGAAGCTTTCTTT	CSVGGRNTEAFF
NA	TRBV7-6	TRBJ2-6	NA	15	TGTGCCAGCAGCCAACTTTTTTTTGGGGCCAACGTCCTGACTTTC	CASSQLFFGANVLTF
NA	TRBV7-6	TRBJ1-6	TRBD1	15	TGTGCCAGCAGCTCCGACAGGGGGCAAGGTTCACCCCTCCACTTT	CASSSDRGQGSPLHF
NA	TRBV19	TRBJ2-6	NA	16	TGTGCCAGTAGTATCCTATACTTTTCTGGGGCCAACGTCCTGACTTTC	CASSILYFSGANVLTF
NA	TRBV2	TRBJ1-6	TRBD1	20	TGTGCCAGCAGTCACGAGCGGGGACAGGGGATGAGCTCCTATAATTCACCCCTCCACTTT	CASSHERGQGMSSYNSPLHF
once	TRBV4-3	TRBJ2-7	TRBD1	15	TGCGCCAGCAGCCACCTATACAGGGGGCCCTACGAGCAGTACTTC	CASSHLYRGPYEQYF
NA	TRBV19	TRBJ1-2	NA	13	TGTGCCAGCCTTGGACAGCTTTTCTATGGCTACACCTTC	CASLGQLFYGYTF
NA	TRBV5-8	TRBJ2-1	NA	11	TGTGCCAGCCGAGGGAGAAGTGAGCAGTTCTTC	CASRGRSEQFF
NA	TRBV19	TRBJ1-5	NA	16	TGTGCCAGTAGTAACCCTGTGTGGGCCTCAACCCAGCCCCAGCATTTT	CASSNPVWASTQPQHF
NA	TRBV10-3	TRBJ1-1	NA	13	TGTGCCATCAGTGAGACGGGGAAACCTGAAGCTTTCTTT	CAISETGKPEAFF
NA	TRBV10-1	TRBJ1-1	NA	13	TGCGCCAGCAGTGTTGCCCGAGGGACTGAAGCTTTCTTT	CASSVARGTEAFF
NA	TRBV5-4	TRBJ2-5	NA	17	TGTGCCAGCAGCCGACCCCGCGTCCGGGACACGCAAGAGACCCAGTACTTC	CASSRPRVRDTQETQYF
NA	TRBV5-5	TRBJ2-5	TRBD2	16	TGTGCCAGCAGCTTGGGACTAGCGGGGGGGGCAGAGACCCAGTACTTC	CASSLGLAGGAETQYF
NA	TRBV7-2	TRBJ1-3	NA	13	TGTGCCAGCTGGAGCAACTCTGGAAACACCATATATTTT	CASWSNSGNTIYF
NA	TRBV10-3	TRBJ1-2	TRBD1	14	TGTGCCATCAGTGAGCCCAGACAGGGGTATGGCTACACCTTC	CAISEPRQGYGYTF
NA	TRBV9	TRBJ1-2	TRBD1	16	TGTGCCAGCAGCGTAGATACAGGGGGTAGTGGCTATGGCTACACCTTC	CASSVDTGGSGYGYTF
NA	TRBV6-5	TRBJ2-7	TRBD1	14	TGTGCCAGCAGCACTCCGACAGGGTCGGGGGAGCAGTACTTC	CASSTPTGSGEQYF
once	TRBV7-9	TRBJ2-1	TRBD2	14	TGTGCCAGCAGCCCATGGGCGGGGGGGAATGAGCAGTTCTTC	CASSPWAGGNEQFF
NA	TRBV21-1	TRBJ2-2	NA	17	TGTGCCAGCAGCAAAAGGTCCGGGACACCTGAGGACGGGGAGCTGTTTTTT	CASSKRSGTPEDGELFF
NA	TRBV6-5	TRBJ1-1	NA	12	TGTGCCAGCATCGGACAGAATGGTCTAGCTTTCTTT	CASIGQNGLAFF
NA	TRBV18	TRBJ1-2	NA	13	TGTGCCAGCTCCGTAGACAGCCTCTATGGCTACACCTTC	CASSVDSLYGYTF
NA	TRBV6-5	TRBJ1-6	TRBD1	14	TGTGCCAGCCGGGGACAGGGGACAAATTCACCCCTCCACTTT	CASRGQGTNSPLHF
NA	TRBV19	TRBJ1-5	NA	17	TGTGCCAGTAGTTTCTCCCCCTTGCCAGGGCCCAATCAGCCCCAGCATTTT	CASSFSPLPGPNQPQHF
NA	TRBV7-2	TRBJ2-7	TRBD1	15	TGTGCCAGCAGCCCACCGGGACAGGGGTTTCACGAGCAGTACTTC	CASSPPGQGFHEQYF
once	TRBV30	TRBJ1-5	NA	13	TGTGCCTGGAGAGGGGTGGAAGATCAGCCCCAGCATTTT	CAWRGVEDQPQHF
NA	TRBV2	TRBJ2-3	NA	14	TGTGCCAGCAGTGGGACGGGGGGCACAGATACGCAGTATTTT	CASSGTGGTDTQYF